This T cell receptor beta chain was sequenced during a study of T cells after yellow fever vaccination. Using its own MiXCR run on the 5' RACE reads, TCRdb lists one record per CDR3 protein. Among more than 450,000 distinct CDR3 sequences listed, around a fifth were seen once. V lost 6 bases and J 4 bases, leaving 9 bases between the germline ends. Germline loops: CDR1 SGHAT, CDR2 FQNNGV. This CDR3 comprises 12 residues. General observations from the study: Repertoires obtained by FACS sorting could include abundant clonotypes that entered as contaminants from the bulk population. Most clones from primary vaccination resurfaced after the booster (around 97% CD4, around 91% CD8).

About this clonotype itself: What it binds is unknown.

V and J are TRBV11-2 and TRBJ1-1, with D uncertain. The TCR originated in a man aged 18 to 29 who received the YFV17D yellow fever vaccine. This material consisted of PBMCs, taken 21 days after the first yellow fever vaccination. CDR3 sequence: CASRYGTTEAFF. CDR3 nucleotide sequence: TGTGCCAGCAGGTACGGAACCACTGAAGCTTTCTTT.